Each of the 5 T cell receptor beta chains below was sequenced from the same sample in a study of blood T cell repertoires in COVID-19. Sequenced by immunoSEQ multiplex PCR; TCRdb stores in-frame clones only, minus some. The sample includes about 140,000 clones, under 85% seen only once; the top ten take about 7%. Source material: peripheral blood. These TCRs come from a human donor in a cohort sampled during active COVID-19.

The chain recombines TRBV16 with TRBJ1-4, with TRBD1 as a possible D gene (5 bases). This CDR3 is 15 amino acids long. The germline V gene has CDR1 KGHSY and CDR2 FQNENV. V lost 0 bases to trimming and J lost 5 bases, with 10 bases between them. The CDR3 coding sequence is TGTGCCAGCAGCCAATCTTGGCAGGGAAATGAAAAACTGTTTTTT. As protein: CASSQSWQGNEKLFF.

The V and J genes are TRBV13 and TRBJ1-2, with D hard to call. The V and J ends lost 0 bases and 7 bases respectively, with 9 bases between them. The CDR3 is made up of 13 amino acids. Per germline, CDR1 PRHDT and CDR2 FYEKMQ (reference sequence). The CDR3 DNA sequence: TGTGCCAGCAGCTTAGGGCAGGCAGGTGGCTACACCTTC. It encodes CASSLGQAGGYTF.

This clone turned up a few times. The chain recombines TRBV28 with TRBJ1-6; D uncertain. This CDR3 is built from 14 residues. Trimming cost V 2 bases and J 4 bases, with 6 bases left between them. Germline loops: CDR1 MDHEN, CDR2 SYDVKM. CDR3 DNA: TGTGCCAGCAGTTTAACAGCATATAATTCACCCCTCCACTTT. This encodes CASSLTAYNSPLHF.

CDR3 in amino acids: CASSQTREGSETQYF. CDR3 DNA: TGTGCCAGCTCACAGACTAGAGAGGGGTCGGAGACCCAGTACTTC. V and J are TRBV18 and TRBJ2-5; perhaps TRBD2 as D (6 bases). Germline V gives CDR1 KGHSH, CDR2 LQKENI. This CDR3 contains 15 residues. The V end lost 4 bases, the J end lost 5 bases, and 17 bases lay between the germline ends.

The V call is TRBV6-1, the J call TRBJ1-1, with D tentatively TRBD1 (5 bases). The V and J ends lost 1 base and 0 bases respectively, with 6 bases between them. The CDR3 spans 14 residues. From germline, CDR1 is MNHNS and CDR2 SASEGT. CDR3 nucleotides: TGTGCCAGCAGTGAAGGACAGTTGAACACTGAAGCTTTCTTT. Residues: CASSEGQLNTEAFF.